This TCR beta chain originates from a study of T cells expressing NK-cell markers. Background on the study: Underlying the TCR beta repertoires were sorted CD3+CD56+NKG2C+, CD3+CD56+NKG2C- and CD3+CD56-NKG2C+ T cells. The study sequenced eight donors, seven HCMV-seropositive and one seronegative. Overall study findings and caveats: A handful of donors showed these clonotypes also leading the CD3+CD56-NKG2C+ fraction.

Notes on this clonotype: No antigen is known for it.

With UMIs, 5'RACE template switching was used to make TCR beta cDNA. TCRdb re-called the 5' RACE reads, yielding one record per CDR3 amino acid sequence without DNA. This table lists some 120,000 distinct CDR3 sequences. The CDR3 is 16 residues long. The germline V gene encodes CDR1 DFQATT and CDR2 SNEGSKA (reference sequence). The sample was blood T cells: a sorted CD56 or NKG2C T cell subset, CD4+ or CD8+ T cells, or bulk PBMC T cells (not recorded which). The TCR originated in a woman aged 18 to 75 in good health. The V gene is TRBV20-1, the J gene TRBJ1-5. This CDR3 is CSASSQDEFSNQPQHF.